A single T cell receptor beta chain is shown here with its context. What it recognizes is unknown. Without the conserved terminal phenylalanine or tryptophan, this CDR3 likely stems from a read error. The DNA is left out, because the CDR3 cannot be placed on it with certainty; the CDR3 is given as TCRdb lists it. The sample is drawn from a study of tumor-infiltrating lymphocytes in primary liver carcinoma. Whole-study findings and limits: Lower overlap was observed for tumor-adjacent and tumor-blood pairs relative to tumor region pairs. Only around 8-25% of top clones occurred in all five tumor regions.

Per the germline V gene, CDR1 is MNHNS and CDR2 is SASEGT. Including both end residues, the CDR3 is 13 amino acids long. A constant-region primer primed TCR beta cDNA synthesis from 500 ng of total RNA. ARM-PCR, slightly modified, supplied the TCR beta libraries through three nested multiplex PCR rounds. Primers for the first two PCR rounds were TRBV1-TRBV30 forward primers and a C-beta reverse primer (about 9 cycles per round). TCRdb itself ran the multiplex PCR reads through MiXCR, one entry per CDR3 protein. The sample includes 80,000 or so distinct CDR3 sequences, 71% of them seen just once. Total RNA and DNA came together from around 20-30 mg of bulk tissue without cell sorting. Primary liver carcinoma in the patients was surgically resected.

Sequencing was performed on liver tumor tissue from sampling region 4. The subset here: tumor region T4, right-lateral pole. This chain joins TRBV6-1 and TRBJ2-3; TRBD2 is the table's D call and was not checked against the DNA. The TCR was taken from a woman aged 60-75 years with primary liver carcinoma and hepatitis B virus infection. The CDR3 sequence is CATKAGPTDTRCL.